This record covers a single T cell receptor beta chain. The clone's antigen remains unknown. No per-base quality is available; no much larger clone lies one base away. Receptors were amplified or captured by the immunoSEQ multiplex PCR assay. For the multiplex PCR, a mixture combining 60 forward primers for TCR Vbeta segments and 13 reverse primers for TCR Jbeta segments was used. Amplification of the CDR3 region of rearranged TCR beta genes was performed with a multiplex PCR assay on genomic DNA. The Illumina HiSeq System was used to sequence the amplified TCR beta libraries as 87-base-pair reads. The published analysis was carried out like this. Across the 600 to 700 repertoires, a later analysis counted 60 million to 90 million unique TCR beta chains, around 11 million of which were shared by at least two donors. Raw reads were error-corrected and collapsed into unique sequences by a nearest-neighbor algorithm in which closely related sequences were merged to remove PCR and sequencing errors. To assign V, D and J gene segments, CDR3 sequences were aligned to IMGT reference sequences. Each retained sequence needed at least a six-nucleotide match to both a V gene segment and a J gene segment. A rearrangement was called productive if the CDR3 had no stop codons and remained in frame with V and J, and every other rearrangement was called non-productive. CDR3 was defined according to IMGT convention as the region running from the second conserved V-encoded cysteine to the conserved J-encoded phenylalanine. The earlier analysis of 587 of the donors excluded sequences that lacked an unambiguous match to a single V gene segment. An earlier analysis of 500 to 600 of the donors classified V segments as functional when productive rearrangements were above 56.7% and as segregating when the standard deviation between donors was above 5%. A statistical classification framework was built to diagnose cytomegalovirus status from the catalog of TCR beta chain sequences. In a later analysis, V and J genes were assigned by comparing TCR nucleotide sequences against IMGT/GENE-DB human TR gene sequences. The TCRdist pipeline was used in a later analysis to assign CDR3 sequences and most-parsimonious VDJ recombination scenarios. In a later analysis, each TCR beta chain was defined by its CDR3 amino acid sequence together with its V-gene family, and reads without a unique V-gene family were excluded. As a way to deal with suspected cross-contamination and a sequencing artifact, a later analysis dropped under 600 nucleotide sequences that were highly shared and had low generation probability. For each public chain, a later analysis derived a clonal expansion index from normalized ranks of inferred template counts within each repertoire. Generation probabilities in a later analysis came from a VDJ recombination model fitted to out-of-frame rearrangements, and those results were checked against IGoR. A later analysis scored TCR-TCR, TCR-HLA and TCR-CMV co-occurrence with hypergeometric tests, applying a repertoire-size bias correction to TCR pairs. In a later analysis, false discovery rates were estimated by permuting HLA or CMV assignments 20 times. In a later analysis, co-occurring TCRs were grouped with DBSCAN, and TCRdist sequence similarity was added when clustering was performed within HLA-allele-positive subsets. Repertoires with fewer than 30,000 or more than 120,000 public chains, plus five repertoires with anomalous nucleotide sharing, were excluded from co-occurrence clustering. As stored in TCRdb, this immuneACCESS dataset retains in-frame rearrangements with V and J assigned. A fraction of the clones does not appear; measured against another copy, unresolved V genes explain less than half of the discrepancy, and the remainder lacks a known reason. V, J and clone size were drawn from that table, and D and trimming were deduced from the DNA. In all, the sample holds about 76,000 clones, and roughly 76% of those were seen once. 9% to 13% of the sample belongs to the ten largest clones.

This entry is derived from a study of cytomegalovirus exposure and HLA in healthy donors (dated by TCRdb to 2016 to 2017). Concerning the study at large: According to an earlier analysis of a few hundred of the donors, some 180 million T cells yielded 120 million or so unique TCR beta sequences and about 300 Gb of sequence data. The number of typed donors differed by locus: roughly 629-640 for A, B, C, DRB1 and DQB1; roughly 510 for DQA1; some 590 for DPA1; and around 450 for DPB1. Roughly 320 gigabases of sequencing data and tens of millions of unique TCR sequences made up an early release that covered over 550 HLA-typed donors. In addition to the first cohort of about 650 subjects, a separate validation cohort of 120 different subjects was used. The T cell repertoires of around 670 subjects were profiled by immunosequencing and related to cytomegalovirus serostatus. The aim of the study was to test whether cataloging public T cell receptors could identify signatures of past pathogen exposure. The later analysis used no new phenotypic data to find candidate immune exposures, relying instead on TCR beta sequences and their occurrence across donors. In an earlier analysis of 587 of the donors, high-throughput TCR beta sequencing was used to judge whether each TCR beta V gene segment behaved as functional or pseudogenic. Donor age, sex, ethnicity and CMV serostatus were compiled together with the repertoire data. Several DR-DQ haplotypes were treated as single units for association and clustering because of strong linkage in the cohort. Both class I and class II loci were covered by HLA typing, at four-digit resolution. Genome-wide SNP genotypes for about 60% of the 666 donors were used in a later genetic analysis, which treated that subset as a discovery cohort. Among the roughly 400 genotyped donors, approximately 82% belonged to the genetic ancestry cluster associated with self-reported Caucasian donors. High-throughput TCR immunosequencing, statistical association of individual TCRs with disease status, and machine learning were combined to predict cytomegalovirus infection status. Among roughly 400 genotyped donors of the cohort, an average of around 240,000 unique TCR beta nucleotide sequences were sequenced per donor, roughly 18% of them non-productive. A later analysis re-examined previously published TCR beta repertoires from hundreds of donors and added high-resolution HLA genotyping to investigate patterns of TCR occurrence. All discovery cohort repertoires had been generated using a single sequencing platform. General study outcomes and caveats: For the cohort, immune exposure information was limited to CMV serostatus. An earlier analysis of some 590 of the donors showed that most TCR beta V segments appeared in productive rearrangements either about 90% or about 30% of the time, which broadly matched IMGT annotations. A later analysis found that HLA-associated TCR beta chains were more clonally expanded and had lower generation probabilities than equally common non-associated chains. According to a later analysis, TCR association rates differed among HLA loci, with DRB1 alleles showing the most associated TCRs and HLA-C alleles showing the fewest. The earlier analysis of around 600 of the donors excluded fewer than 20 rarely observed V segments, including chromosome 9 orphons, because counts were too low. When HLA alleles, especially DR and DQ, strongly co-occurred, TCR associations were difficult to assign to individual alleles. The authors suggested that the approach could potentially be extended to other disease states and immunological phenotypes. In vitro tests confirmed that a few of the cytomegalovirus-associated TCR beta chains recognize cytomegalovirus antigens. In this cohort, only TCR beta chains were sequenced, and detectable features were limited by the absence of alpha or paired-chain data. A later analysis reported that several top co-occurrence clusters appeared linked to parvovirus B19, influenza, CMV and Epstein-Barr virus. A further reported finding was that TCR beta sequences accurately predicted the HLA-A and HLA-B alleles for most subjects in the first cohort. Because HLA typing was unavailable for some donors at each locus, only the typed subset was used in association tests. The study gave a list of some 150 TCR beta chains associated with cytomegalovirus. A later analysis found that most CMV-associated TCR beta chains appeared HLA-restricted, with HLA associations seemingly driven largely by CMV exposure. Some IMGT-functional V segments, including TRBV6-2 and TRBV6-3, could not be distinguished by the 87-base-pair reads and were therefore excluded. V-gene and J-gene trimming of TCR beta chains was associated with a missense DCLRE1C variant in a later genetic analysis, and the association was replicated in an independent cohort. In a later analysis, some 17,000 TCR beta sequences were associated with specific HLA alleles at a false discovery rate of 0.05. Across donors, most TCR sequences were observed very rarely, whereas some public TCRs were present in many individuals. Correlated functional status among segregating V segments might reflect linkage disequilibrium, but an unknown experimental factor could not be ruled out. In a later genetic analysis, fewer N-insertions in productive TCRs were reported among donors in an Asian-associated ancestry cluster than the roughly 700-donor mean. The classifier was reported to diagnose cytomegalovirus status with high specificity and sensitivity in both the original and validation cohorts. Sequencing depth was assumed to be roughly uniform across donors in the presence/absence analyses, though that assumption may not hold. A group of highly shared sequence variants was considered likely to be a technical artifact of the sequencing pipeline.

At the junction V is shortened by 0 bases and J by 10 bases; bases outside the gene matches: 4. CDR1 and CDR2 are read off the germline V gene as ENHRY and SYGVKD. From cysteine to phenylalanine, the CDR3 is 14 amino acids long. Only CDR3 DNA remains: 42 bases, in frame from the first base. The cohort consisted of 666 healthy bone marrow donors. At the time of sampling, all cohort members were nominally healthy, though unrecorded immune exposures were likely present. The donor was CMV seropositive and belonged to the group of 250 to 350 seropositive cohort members. Every donor gave a peripheral blood sample, and the peripheral blood mononuclear cells from that sample were used for TCR beta sequencing. The Qiagen DNeasy Blood Extraction Kit was used to extract genomic DNA from the blood cell samples.

The V and J segments used are TRBV10-3 and TRBJ1-5, and TRBD1 aligns with 9 junction nucleotides. Sequenced material: PBMCs. This sequence was found in a male donor in good health and CMV-seropositive. The nucleotide sequence reads TGTGCCATCAGTGAGTCTTACAGGGGGCACCCCCAGCATTTT. Translation gives CAISESYRGHPQHF.